Listed below are T cell receptor beta chains from one sample, sequenced in a study of identical twins. MiXCR, applied by TCRdb to the 5' RACE reads, yields one record per CDR3 protein. The table includes 200,000 to 250,000 distinct CDR3 sequences, about 7.5% detected once. These data were also filed under a second study, of yellow fever vaccine responses in identical twins.

Material: memory (CD45RO+) T cells sorted from blood. The source of these receptors is a young woman in good health. Each CDR3 is given without its conserved first and last residue. Fields, in order: J gene, V gene, CDR3 length, CDR3 protein.

TRBJ2-5 TRBV28 11 ASGEGGEKTQY
TRBJ2-7 TRBV6-2/TRBV6-3 13 ASSLRLAGVFEQY
TRBJ1-5 TRBV20-1 11 SAGAGGNQPQH
TRBJ2-7 TRBV24-1 10 ATSRTGIEQY
TRBJ2-7 TRBV20-1 13 SAYSWGTATYEQY
TRBJ2-1 TRBV5-1 12 ASSEGLHYNEQF
TRBJ1-2 TRBV28 9 ASSLAGEGA
TRBJ2-3 TRBV5-1 14 ASSLSGSGSTDTQY
TRBJ2-7 TRBV5-1 13 ASSLAGGPVDEQY
TRBJ2-4 TRBV10-2 11 ASSDLGENIQY
TRBJ1-4 TRBV12-3/TRBV12-4 8 ASSSEKLF
TRBJ2-7 TRBV29-1 10 SVGSSGYEQY
TRBJ2-4 TRBV2 12 ASSRGGGGDIQY
TRBJ2-1 TRBV30 10 AWSDLVNEQF
TRBJ1-4 TRBV7-9 12 ASSERDQREKLF
TRBJ2-2 TRBV5-6 14 ASSFYVGEGTGELF
TRBJ2-6 TRBV20-1 12 SASAFSGANVLT
TRBJ2-7 TRBV20-1 12 SARSRGTAYEQY
TRBJ2-7 TRBV21-1 13 ASSKVGDREGEQY
TRBJ2-3 TRBV15 13 ATSSSGRDSDTQY
TRBJ2-3 TRBV12-3/TRBV12-4 12 ASIGSRDSDTQY
TRBJ2-2 TRBV9 12 ASSGRRYTGELF
TRBJ2-2 TRBV12-3/TRBV12-4 14 ASSPTGTGGTGELF
TRBJ2-1 TRBV7-8 15 ASSLGTGTSPYNEQF
TRBJ2-2 TRBV9 12 ASRAGTSSGELF
TRBJ2-7 TRBV5-4 13 ASSDDGRIPYEQY
TRBJ2-2 TRBV12-3/TRBV12-4 13 ARPTGRGDTGELF
TRBJ2-5 TRBV5-1 13 ASSLGGVLRETQY
TRBJ1-4 TRBV7-9 13 ASSLGTTTNEKLF
TRBJ2-7 TRBV27 14 ASSLYPPLQGTKQY
TRBJ2-2 TRBV5-1 14 ASRSSGGTNTGELF
TRBJ1-5 TRBV6-1 11 ASSEVVYQPQH
TRBJ2-7 TRBV7-2 11 ASNGGRLYEQY
TRBJ2-3 TRBV6-6 11 ASSYSSGDTQY
TRBJ2-5 TRBV12-3/TRBV12-4 13 ASSSPGLAGVTQY
TRBJ1-2 TRBV12-3/TRBV12-4 10 ASSYRSDGYT
TRBJ1-2 TRBV12-3/TRBV12-4 13 ASSFSTGGNYGYT
TRBJ2-1 TRBV12-3/TRBV12-4 15 ASSSSRASGVGNEQF
TRBJ2-5 TRBV3-1 12 ASSQSSGRETQY
TRBJ2-1 TRBV5-1 14 ASSLEGGGPYNEQF
TRBJ2-7 TRBV15 11 ATAPGYRNEQY
TRBJ2-1 TRBV7-3 10 ASSLMGSEQF
TRBJ2-2 TRBV7-3 15 ASSQGQTRANTGELF